This entry is about one T cell receptor (beta chain). The sample is drawn from a study of blood T cell repertoires in COVID-19. Clones were read by immunoSEQ multiplex PCR, and TCRdb kept only the in-frame ones, dropping some. The data show 110,000 to 150,000 clones, with about four fifths seen just once and about 7.5% held by the top ten. Trimming removed 1 base from V and 3 bases from J, with 10 bases in between. The germline gives CDR1 KGHSH, CDR2 LQKENI. The CDR3 runs to 14 residues. J is TRBJ2-7 and V is TRBV18; no definite D call. Sequences were obtained from peripheral blood. The sequence was collected from a human donor in a cohort sampled during active COVID-19. The DNA for the CDR3 is TGTGCCAGCTCACCACATCCCACCTACTACGAGCAGTACTTC. This encodes CASSPHPTYYEQYF.